Reported below is one T cell receptor (beta chain). This sample is part of a study of monozygotic twins with inflammatory bowel disease. TCRdb reprocessed the 5' RACE reads; each CDR3 protein has one entry and no DNA is given. Here the sample table reports nearly 450,000 distinct CDR3 sequences. The germline CDR1 and CDR2 sequences are MNHEY and SMNVEV (reference sequence). The CDR3 is 15 residues long. The chain has TRBV27 and TRBJ2-1; TCRdb returns TRBD1, unconfirmable since there is no DNA. The source of this sequence is a human donor with ulcerative colitis or Crohn's disease, or a healthy co-twin of an affected twin (not recorded which). The sample taken for sequencing was blood. The CDR3 loop reads CASSFRATSYNEQFF.